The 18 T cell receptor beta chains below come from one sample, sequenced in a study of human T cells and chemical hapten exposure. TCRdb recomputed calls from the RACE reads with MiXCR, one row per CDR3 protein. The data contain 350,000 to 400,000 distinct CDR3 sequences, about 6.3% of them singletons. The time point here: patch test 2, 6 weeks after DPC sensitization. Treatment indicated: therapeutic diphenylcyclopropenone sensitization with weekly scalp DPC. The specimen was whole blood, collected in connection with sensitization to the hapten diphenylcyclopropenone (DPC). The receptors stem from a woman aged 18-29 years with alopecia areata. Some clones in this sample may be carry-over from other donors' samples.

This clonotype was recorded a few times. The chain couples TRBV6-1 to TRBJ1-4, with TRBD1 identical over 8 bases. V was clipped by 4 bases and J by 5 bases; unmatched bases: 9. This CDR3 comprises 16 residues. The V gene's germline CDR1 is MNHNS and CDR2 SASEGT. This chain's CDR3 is CASSGGTNRGNEKLFF. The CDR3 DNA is TGTGCCAGCAGTGGTGGTACTAACAGGGGGAATGAAAAACTGTTTTTT.

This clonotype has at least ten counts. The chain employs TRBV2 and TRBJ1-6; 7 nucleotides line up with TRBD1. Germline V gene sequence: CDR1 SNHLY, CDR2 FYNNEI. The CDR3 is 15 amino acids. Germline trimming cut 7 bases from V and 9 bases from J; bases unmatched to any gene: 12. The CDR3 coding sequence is TGTGCCAGCACCAACAGGGGAGGGGGAGTTTCACCCCTCCACTTT. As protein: CASTNRGGGVSPLHF.

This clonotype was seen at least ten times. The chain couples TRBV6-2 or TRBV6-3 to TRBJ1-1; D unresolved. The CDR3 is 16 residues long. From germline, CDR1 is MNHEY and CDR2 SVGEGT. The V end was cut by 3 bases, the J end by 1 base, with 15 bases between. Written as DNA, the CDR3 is TGTGCCAGCAGTTATCAGGAGGGTGTTGGGAACACTGAAGCTTTCTTT. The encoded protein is CASSYQEGVGNTEAFF.

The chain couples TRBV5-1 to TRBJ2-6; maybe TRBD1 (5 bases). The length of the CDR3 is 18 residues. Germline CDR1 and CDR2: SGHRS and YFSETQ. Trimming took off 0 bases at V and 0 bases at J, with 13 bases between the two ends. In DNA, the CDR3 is TGCGCCAGCAGCTTGGCCCAGGGTGAAGGCTCTGGGGCCAACGTCCTGACTTTC. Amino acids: CASSLAQGEGSGANVLTF.

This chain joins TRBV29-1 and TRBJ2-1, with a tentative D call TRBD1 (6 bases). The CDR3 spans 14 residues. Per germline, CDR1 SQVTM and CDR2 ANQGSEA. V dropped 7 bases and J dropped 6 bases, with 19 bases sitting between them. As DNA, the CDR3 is TGCAGCGCTGCCCCGGCAGGGGCTTTCAATGAGCAGTTCTTC. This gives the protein CSAAPAGAFNEQFF.

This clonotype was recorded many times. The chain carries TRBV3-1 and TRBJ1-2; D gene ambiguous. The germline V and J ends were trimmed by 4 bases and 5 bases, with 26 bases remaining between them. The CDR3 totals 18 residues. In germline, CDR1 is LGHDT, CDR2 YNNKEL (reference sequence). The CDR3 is CASSRGRVILTSAYGYTF. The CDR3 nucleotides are TGTGCCAGCAGCCGCGGCCGGGTAATACTGACGTCGGCATATGGCTACACCTTC.

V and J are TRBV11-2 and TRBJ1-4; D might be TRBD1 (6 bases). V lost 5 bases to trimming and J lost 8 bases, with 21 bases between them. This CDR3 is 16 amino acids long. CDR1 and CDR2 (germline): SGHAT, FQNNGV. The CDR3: CASSPTGQQAFEKLFF. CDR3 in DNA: TGTGCCAGCAGCCCTACAGGACAGCAGGCCTTCGAAAAACTGTTTTTT.

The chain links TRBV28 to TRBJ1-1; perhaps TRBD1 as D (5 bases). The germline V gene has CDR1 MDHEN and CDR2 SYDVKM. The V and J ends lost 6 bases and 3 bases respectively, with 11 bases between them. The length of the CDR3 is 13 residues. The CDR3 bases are TGTGCCAGCAGAAGGGGTCTATACACTGAAGCTTTCTTT. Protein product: CASRRGLYTEAFF.

CDR3 DNA sequence: TGTGCCAGCAGTCGGGACACTACACAGCCCCAGCATTTT. Translation gives CASSRDTTQPQHF. This sequence joins TRBV6-5 and TRBJ1-5; a possible D gene is TRBD1 (6 bases). In germline, CDR1 is MNHEY, CDR2 SVGAGI. Trimming left V 5 bases short and J 7 bases short, with 12 bases between. CDR3 length: 13 residues.

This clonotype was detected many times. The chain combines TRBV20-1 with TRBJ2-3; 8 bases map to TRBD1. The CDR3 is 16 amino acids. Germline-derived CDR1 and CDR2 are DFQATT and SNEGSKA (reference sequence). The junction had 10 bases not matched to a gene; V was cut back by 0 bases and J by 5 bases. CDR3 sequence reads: CSARDFGQGERDTQYF. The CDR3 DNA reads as TGCAGTGCTAGAGATTTCGGACAGGGAGAGAGAGATACGCAGTATTTT.

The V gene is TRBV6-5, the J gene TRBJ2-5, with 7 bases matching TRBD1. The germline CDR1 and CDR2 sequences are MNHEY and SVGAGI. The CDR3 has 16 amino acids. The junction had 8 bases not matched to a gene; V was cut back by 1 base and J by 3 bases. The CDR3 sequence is CASSYFPGTAEETQYF. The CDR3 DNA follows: TGTGCCAGCAGTTACTTCCCGGGGACAGCGGAAGAGACCCAGTACTTC.

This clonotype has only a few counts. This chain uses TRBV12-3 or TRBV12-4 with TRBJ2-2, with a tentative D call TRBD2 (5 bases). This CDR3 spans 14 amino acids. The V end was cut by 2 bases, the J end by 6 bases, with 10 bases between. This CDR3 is CASSLPGMPGELFF. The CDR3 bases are TGTGCCAGCAGTTTACCGGGGATGCCCGGGGAGCTGTTTTTT.

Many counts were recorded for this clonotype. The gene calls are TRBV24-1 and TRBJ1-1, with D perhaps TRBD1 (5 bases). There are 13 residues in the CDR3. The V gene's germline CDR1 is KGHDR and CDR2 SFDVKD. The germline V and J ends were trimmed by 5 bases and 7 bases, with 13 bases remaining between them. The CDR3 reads CATSAGEFSEAFF. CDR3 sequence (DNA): TGTGCCACCAGTGCGGGGGAATTCAGTGAAGCTTTCTTT.

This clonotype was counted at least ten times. The CDR3 spells CASSLRPQGGPSGNTIYF. Here the CDR3 DNA reads TGTGCCAGCAGTTTACGCCCCCAGGGGGGCCCCTCTGGAAACACCATATATTTT. The rearrangement uses TRBV12-3 or TRBV12-4 and TRBJ1-3; the match to TRBD1 covers 7 bases. The trim removed 2 bases at V and 0 bases at J, leaving 10 bases unmatched. This CDR3 is built from 18 residues.

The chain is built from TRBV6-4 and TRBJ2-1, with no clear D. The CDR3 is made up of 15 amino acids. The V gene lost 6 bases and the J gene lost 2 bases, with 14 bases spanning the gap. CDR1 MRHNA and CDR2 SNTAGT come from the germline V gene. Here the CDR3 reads CASSPRPSAYNEQFF. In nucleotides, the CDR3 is TGTGCCAGCAGCCCCCGACCCAGCGCCTACAATGAGCAGTTCTTC.

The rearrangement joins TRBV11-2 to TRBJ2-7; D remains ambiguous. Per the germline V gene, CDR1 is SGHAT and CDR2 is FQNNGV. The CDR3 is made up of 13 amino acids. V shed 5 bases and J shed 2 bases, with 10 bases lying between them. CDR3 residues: CASSTDGTYEQYF. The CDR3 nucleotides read TGTGCCAGCAGCACTGACGGCACCTACGAGCAGTACTTC.

Here the CDR3 reads CASSSTGLAGWVEQFF. The CDR3 DNA reads as TGTGCCAGCAGCTCCACCGGACTAGCGGGGTGGGTTGAGCAGTTCTTC. The V call is TRBV7-2, the J call TRBJ2-1; 12 bases line up with TRBD2. The length of the CDR3 is 16 residues. Germline CDR1 SGHTA, CDR2 FQGNSA. The ends lost 4 bases at V and 9 bases at J; junction bases unmatched: 10.

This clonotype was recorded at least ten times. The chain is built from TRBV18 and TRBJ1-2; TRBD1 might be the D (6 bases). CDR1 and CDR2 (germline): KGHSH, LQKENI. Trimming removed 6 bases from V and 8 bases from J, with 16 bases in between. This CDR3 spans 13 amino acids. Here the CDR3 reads CASSPGADRGYTF. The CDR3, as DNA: TGTGCCAGCTCCCCCGGCGCAGACAGGGGCTACACCTTC. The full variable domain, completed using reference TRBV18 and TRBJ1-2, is NAGVMQNPRHLVRRRGQEARLRCSPMKGHSHVYWYRQLPEEGLKFMVYLQKENIIDESGMPKERFSAEFPKEGPSILRIQQVVRGDSAAYFCASSPGADRGYTFGSGTRLTVV.